Presented here are 9 T cell receptor beta chains from one specimen sequenced in a study of Ad26.COV2.S vaccination and SARS-CoV-2 variants. Treatment denoted: 15 to 20 received Ad26.COV2.S at low or high dose, single or two shots; about five received placebo; per-sample allocation not given. Sampling occurred on day 63 after the first vaccine or placebo injection. Repertoires were generated with immunoSEQ multiplex PCR, while TCRdb's copy carries only in-frame clones and drops some. The data contain almost 400,000 clones, around nine tenths of them seen just once; the ten biggest clones take up about 1.9%. The specimen was peripheral blood, collected in a trial of Ad26.COV2.S vaccine versus placebo. The source of these receptors is a person aged 18-60 years who received the Ad26.COV2.S COVID-19 vaccine or a placebo.

This clone turned up a few times. The chain employs TRBV28 and TRBJ1-1; D not resolved. Germline V lookup: CDR1 MDHEN, CDR2 SYDVKM. The V and J ends lost 0 bases and 5 bases respectively, with 10 bases between them. The CDR3 totals 14 residues. CDR3 amino acids: CASSLWAVSTEAFF. DNA of the CDR3: TGTGCCAGCAGTTTATGGGCGGTTTCTACTGAAGCTTTCTTT. Combining the CDR3 with reference TRBV28 and TRBJ1-1 gives the whole variable domain DVKVTQSSRYLVKRTGEKVFLECVQDMDHENMFWYRQDPGLGLRLIYFSYDVKMKEKGDIPEGYSVSREKKERFSLILESASTNQTSMYLCASSLWAVSTEAFFGQGTRLTVV.

This chain joins TRBV5-6 and TRBJ2-3; 8 bases match TRBD2. Germline V gene lookup returns CDR1 SGHDT and CDR2 YYEEEE. The CDR3 consists of 16 residues. With 3 bases clipped from V and 1 base from J, the junction kept 7 bases outside the gene matches. CDR3 amino acids: CASSYPREARTDTQYF. The CDR3 DNA is TGTGCCAGCAGCTACCCGCGGGAGGCCCGCACAGATACGCAGTATTTT.

The V call is TRBV21-1, the J call TRBJ2-5; the D call of TRBD1 is as the table states it, not checked on the DNA. TRBV21-1 is noted as a pseudogene. This CDR3 is built from 20 residues. CDR3 region: CASSISCSETHDSRQETQYF. CDR3 sequence (DNA): TGTGCCAGCAGCATTAGCTGTTCAGAGACACACGACAGCCGACAAGAGACCCAGTACTTC.

CDR3 bases: TGTGCCAGCTCCCTAACACAGTCTGGGGCCAACGTCCTGACTTTC. Translated, it gives CASSLTQSGANVLTF. The J gene is TRBJ2-6, the V gene TRBV18; D is unresolved. V was pared by 6 bases and J by 1 base, with 10 bases between. Germline V gene sequence: CDR1 KGHSH, CDR2 LQKENI. CDR3 size: 15 residues.

The chain has TRBV7-9 and TRBJ2-7, with TRBD2 identical over 8 bases. J was trimmed by 0 bases and V by 5 bases; bases with no gene match: 6. Germline-derived CDR1 and CDR2 are SEHNR and FQNEAQ (reference sequence). This CDR3 is built from 15 residues. CDR3 nucleotides: TGTGCCAGCAGCGCCCTCAGCGGGAGCTCCTACGAGCAGTACTTC. It yields the protein CASSALSGSSYEQYF.

The V gene is TRBV7-2, the J gene TRBJ2-5; 12 bases match TRBD2. The CDR3 consists of 16 residues. Trimming removed 4 bases from V and 5 bases from J; junction bases left unmatched: 8. Germline V gives CDR1 SGHTA, CDR2 FQGNSA. Here the CDR3 reads CASSSWTSGMAETQYF. CDR3 nucleotide sequence: TGTGCCAGCAGCTCTTGGACTAGCGGGATGGCGGAGACCCAGTACTTC.

The rearrangement links TRBV4-1 to TRBJ2-1, with 8 bases lining up with TRBD2. Unmatched junction bases numbered 9, after V lost 2 bases and J lost 6 bases. In germline, CDR1 is MGHRA, CDR2 YSYEKL. CDR3 length: 16 residues. The CDR3 loop is CASSQRGKRESNEQFF. CDR3 nucleotide sequence: TGCGCCAGCAGCCAAAGGGGCAAGCGGGAGAGCAATGAGCAGTTCTTC.

The rearrangement uses TRBV19 and TRBJ2-6; D gene unclear. Germline V CDR1 and CDR2: LNHDA, SQIVND (reference sequence). The CDR3 has 15 amino acids. Trimming pared 5 bases from V and 2 bases from J, leaving 10 bases between. The CDR3 here is CASSATRAGANVLTF. CDR3 sequence (DNA): TGTGCCAGTAGTGCGACTCGCGCTGGGGCCAACGTCCTGACTTTC.

This chain joins TRBV7-9 and TRBJ2-3; 10 positions match TRBD1. With V trimmed by 5 bases and J by 0 bases, 11 bases remained unmatched. Per germline, CDR1 SEHNR and CDR2 FQNEAQ (reference sequence). The CDR3 runs 18 residues. The CDR3 DNA reads TGTGCCAGCAGCCCACAGACAGGGGGCGGTACTAGCACAGATACGCAGTATTTT. It specifies CASSPQTGGGTSTDTQYF.